Following are 5 T cell receptor beta chains from one sample sequenced in a study of vaccination and CD4 T cells after COVID-19. Their antigen targets remain unknown. Cultured CD4+ T cell DNA underwent sequencing with the Oncomine TCR Beta short-read assay. TCRdb ran MiXCR on the PCR reads and lists one entry per CDR3 protein. The sample gives more than 13,000 distinct CDR3 sequences, 74% of which show up once; roughly 16% is in the top ten. The treatment here: approximately 9-day PBMC culture with coronavirus spike peptide pools or control peptides (ViraFEST assay). Material for sequencing was CD4+ T cells from blood, cultured in vitro. Every receptor here comes from a human donor who had recovered from COVID-19.

CDR3: CASSSPGSSYEQYF. The DNA of the CDR3 is TGTGCCAGCAGCTCCCCGGGCAGCTCCTACGAGCAGTACTTC. The J gene is TRBJ2-7, the V gene TRBV7-9, with no clear D. Trimming stripped 4 bases from V and 0 bases from J, with 10 bases between. Germline V gives CDR1 SEHNR, CDR2 FQNEAQ (reference sequence). The CDR3 is 14 residues long.

The gene calls are TRBV12-3 or TRBV12-4 and TRBJ1-2; 7 bases line up with TRBD1. The CDR3 covers 14 residues. The V and J ends lost 1 base and 5 bases, in that order; junction bases with no gene match: 4. CDR3 loop: CASSLGTGPYGYTF. The CDR3 DNA reads as TGTGCCAGCAGTTTAGGGACAGGTCCATATGGCTACACCTTC.

This clonotype was seen a handful of times. The CDR3, as DNA: TGTGCCAATTTGGGGGGAAAGGGGAACACTGAAGCTTTCTTT. Translation gives CANLGGKGNTEAFF. The gene calls are TRBV7-2 and TRBJ1-1, with D perhaps matching TRBD1 (5 bases). This CDR3 spans 14 amino acids. V shed 10 bases and J shed 1 base, with 16 bases lying between them. CDR1 is SGHTA, CDR2 FQGNSA, per germline. The full variable domain, in which reference TRBV7-2 and TRBJ1-1 provide the parts outside the CDR3, is GAGVSQSPSNKVTEKGKDVELRCDPISGHTALYWYRQSLGQGLEFLIYFQGNSAPDKSGLPSDRFSAERTGGSVSTLTIQRTQQEDSAVYLCANLGGKGNTEAFFGQGTRLTVV.

The chain joins TRBV6-5 to TRBJ1-5; D remains ambiguous. The CDR3 sequence is 14 residues long. Trimming left V 4 bases short and J 10 bases short, with 17 bases between. Germline V gives CDR1 MNHEY, CDR2 SVGAGI. The CDR3 here is CASSSAGGLYPQHF. CDR3 sequence (DNA): TGTGCCAGCAGTTCGGCGGGAGGGTTGTACCCCCAGCATTTT.

The chain links TRBV28 to TRBJ1-2; 9 nucleotides align to TRBD1. This CDR3 is built from 13 residues. Germline assignment: CDR1 MDHEN and CDR2 SYDVKM. The junction had 7 bases not matched to a gene; V was cut back by 7 bases and J by 7 bases. The CDR3 loop is CASTTGGPGGYTF. CDR3 DNA: TGTGCCAGCACCACAGGGGGCCCGGGTGGCTACACCTTC.